The 9 T cell receptor beta chains listed next were all sequenced from one sample in a study of Graves' ophthalmopathy and Graves' hyperthyroidism. From RNA, the CDR3 regions of TCR beta chains were amplified and sequenced. HTBI-primed RT-PCR formed the first round, and a multiplex PCR formed the second. TCRdb used MiXCR to reprocess the multiplex PCR reads, holding one entry per CDR3 protein. Counted here are approximately 640,000 distinct CDR3 sequences, under 50% occurring once; the ten biggest clones make up 2.5% to 3.5%. The sequencing input was peripheral blood. The receptors stem from an adult man with Graves' ophthalmopathy.

The sample holds many counts of this clonotype. The rearrangement links TRBV7-9 to TRBJ2-7, with D unclear. The CDR3 length is 12 residues. Trimming removed 6 bases from V and 7 bases from J, with 13 bases in between. Germline V gene sequence: CDR1 SEHNR, CDR2 FQNEAQ (reference sequence). The CDR3 DNA reads as TGTGCCAGCAGGGACGGGTTTGGGGAGCAGTACTTC. It specifies CASRDGFGEQYF.

The CDR3 DNA reads as TGCAGCGACTGGGACAGTTTCGGAACCGAGCAGTACTTC. Protein product: CSDWDSFGTEQYF. The chain recombines TRBV29-1 with TRBJ2-7; 7 bases are shared with TRBD1. Germline lookup yields CDR1 SQVTM and CDR2 ANQGSEA. CDR3 length equals 13 residues. The J segment lost 6 bases and the V segment lost 7 bases, leaving 12 bases of the junction unmatched.

The table lists this clonotype with many counts. The CDR3 spells CASSDGTDRAYTIYF. CDR3 DNA: TGTGCCAGCAGTGATGGAACGGACAGGGCGTACACCATATATTTT. The chain joins TRBV25-1 to TRBJ1-3; 8 nucleotides match TRBD1. The CDR3 sequence is 15 residues long. The ends lost 3 bases at V and 8 bases at J; junction bases unmatched: 9. Germline-derived CDR1 and CDR2 are MGHDK and SYGVNS.

This clonotype was seen repeatedly, ten times or more. The CDR3 loop reads CASSEFGQGRQETQYF. In DNA, the CDR3 is TGTGCCAGCAGTGAATTTGGGCAGGGTCGCCAAGAGACCCAGTACTTC. The rearrangement uses TRBV25-1 and TRBJ2-5; the D gene is possibly TRBD1 (5 bases). The CDR3 spans 16 residues. CDR1 and CDR2 (germline): MGHDK, SYGVNS. Trimming left V 1 base short and J 1 base short, with 13 bases between.

This clonotype was recorded many times. V is TRBV7-2 and J is TRBJ1-6; 7 positions agree with TRBD1. Germline-derived CDR1 and CDR2 are SGHTA and FQGNSA. V lost 4 bases, J lost 9 bases, and 18 bases stayed unmatched. The CDR3 spans 18 residues. CDR3 nucleotides: TGTGCCAGCAGCTCCCGGACAAAGGGTGCAGGGGGAATTTCACCCCTCCACTTT. It encodes CASSSRTKGAGGISPLHF. The whole variable domain, filled in from reference TRBV7-2 and TRBJ1-6, reads GAGVSQSPSNKVTEKGKDVELRCDPISGHTALYWYRQSLGQGLEFLIYFQGNSAPDKSGLPSDRFSAERTGGSVSTLTIQRTQQEDSAVYLCASSSRTKGAGGISPLHFGNGTRLTVT.

The chain is built from TRBV2 and TRBJ2-7; D perhaps matches TRBD2 (5 bases). V gave up 8 bases and J gave up 1 base, with 15 bases separating them. The germline gives CDR1 SNHLY, CDR2 FYNNEI. This CDR3 has 14 amino acids. The CDR3 nucleotides read TGTGCCAGCTCACCCGCGGGCCCGTCCTACGAGCAGTACTTC. Translation: CASSPAGPSYEQYF.

The J gene is TRBJ1-1, the V gene TRBV15; TRBD1 agrees at 7 bases. CDR3 length: 16 residues. Per the germline V gene, CDR1 is LNHNV and CDR2 is YYDKDF (reference sequence). The V and J ends lost 3 bases and 1 base, in that order; junction bases with no gene match: 8. CDR3 sequence reads: CATSSQPRTGNTEAFF. In DNA form, the CDR3 reads TGTGCCACCAGCAGCCAGCCCCGGACAGGGAACACTGAAGCTTTCTTT.

This clonotype showed up many times. This chain connects TRBV7-2 to TRBJ2-5; 11 bases fit TRBD2. CDR1 is SGHTA and CDR2 is FQGNSA in the germline V gene. Trimming took 1 base from V and 7 from J; bases not matched to a gene: 8. CDR3 length: 16 residues. CDR3 DNA sequence: TGTGCCAGCAGCTTAGGCCTAGCGGGGGGACCTACGACCCAGTACTTC. This gives the protein CASSLGLAGGPTTQYF. The whole variable domain, remainder taken from reference TRBV7-2 and TRBJ2-5, is GAGVSQSPSNKVTEKGKDVELRCDPISGHTALYWYRQSLGQGLEFLIYFQGNSAPDKSGLPSDRFSAERTGGSVSTLTIQRTQQEDSAVYLCASSLGLAGGPTTQYFGPGTRLLVL.

Remarks on this clonotype: A read error may produce the germline difference seen at one junction end. This sequence joins TRBV2 and TRBJ1-6, with D possibly matching TRBD1 (6 bases). The V gene's germline CDR1 is SNHLY and CDR2 FYNNEI. The CDR3 sequence is 15 residues long. The CDR3 sequence is CASSEGTNINSPPHF. The CDR3 nucleotides read TGTGCCAGCAGTGAGGGGACAAACATAAATTCACCCCCCCACTTT.